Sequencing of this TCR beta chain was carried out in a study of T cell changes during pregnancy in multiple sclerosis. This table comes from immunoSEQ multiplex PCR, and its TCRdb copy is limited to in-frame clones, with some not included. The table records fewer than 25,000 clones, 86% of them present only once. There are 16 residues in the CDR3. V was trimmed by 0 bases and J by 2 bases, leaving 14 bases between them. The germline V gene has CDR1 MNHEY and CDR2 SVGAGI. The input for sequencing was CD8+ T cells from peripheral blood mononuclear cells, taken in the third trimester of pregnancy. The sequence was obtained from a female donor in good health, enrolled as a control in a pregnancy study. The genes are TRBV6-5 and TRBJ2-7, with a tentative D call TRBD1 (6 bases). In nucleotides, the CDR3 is TGTGCCAGCAGTTACTCAGGCCAGGGGTTCCCCTACGAGCAGTACTTC. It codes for CASSYSGQGFPYEQYF.